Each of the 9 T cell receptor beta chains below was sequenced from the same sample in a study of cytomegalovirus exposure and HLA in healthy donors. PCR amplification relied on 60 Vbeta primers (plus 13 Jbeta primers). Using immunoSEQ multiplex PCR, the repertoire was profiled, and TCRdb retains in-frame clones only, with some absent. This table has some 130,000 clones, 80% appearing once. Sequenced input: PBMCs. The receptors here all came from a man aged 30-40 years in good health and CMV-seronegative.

The CDR3 DNA reads TGTGCCTCCCTACCCTCGGGAGGGAACACTGAAGCTTTCTTT. Protein: CASLPSGGNTEAFF. V is TRBV10-3 and J is TRBJ1-1; D is unclear. V was pared by 11 bases and J by 1 base, with 17 bases between. This CDR3 contains 14 residues. The germline V gene encodes CDR1 ENHRY and CDR2 SYGVKD.

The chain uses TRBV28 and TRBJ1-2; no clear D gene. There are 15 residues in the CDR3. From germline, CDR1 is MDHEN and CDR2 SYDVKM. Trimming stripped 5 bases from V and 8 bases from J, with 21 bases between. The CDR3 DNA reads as TGTGCCAGCAGTGTGCTGATGAGGGTGGTGGGGGGCTACACCTTC. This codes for CASSVLMRVVGGYTF.

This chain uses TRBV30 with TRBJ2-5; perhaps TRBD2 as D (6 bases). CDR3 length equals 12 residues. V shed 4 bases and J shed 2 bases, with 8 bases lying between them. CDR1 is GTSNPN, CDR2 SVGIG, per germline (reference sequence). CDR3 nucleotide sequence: TGTGCCTGGACTGCGGGACAAGAGACCCAGTACTTC. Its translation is CAWTAGQETQYF. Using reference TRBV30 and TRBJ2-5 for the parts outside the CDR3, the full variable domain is SQTIHQWPATLVQPVGSPLSLECTVEGTSNPNLYWYRQAAGRGLQLLFYSVGIGQISSEVPQNLSASRPQDRQFILSSKKLLLSDSGFYLCAWTAGQETQYFGPGTRLLVL.

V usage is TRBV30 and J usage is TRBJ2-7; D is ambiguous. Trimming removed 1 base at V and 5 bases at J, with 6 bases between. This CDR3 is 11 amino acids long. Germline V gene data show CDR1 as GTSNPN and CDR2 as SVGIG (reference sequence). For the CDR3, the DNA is TGTGCCTGGAGTGGTGCTAACGAGCAGTACTTC. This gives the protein CAWSGANEQYF.

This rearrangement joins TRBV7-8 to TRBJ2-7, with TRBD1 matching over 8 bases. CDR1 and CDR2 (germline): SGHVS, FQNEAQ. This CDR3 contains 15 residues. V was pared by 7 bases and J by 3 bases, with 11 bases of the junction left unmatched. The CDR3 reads CASTPYRTGGYEQYF. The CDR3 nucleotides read TGTGCCAGCACCCCCTATCGAACAGGGGGCTACGAGCAGTACTTC.

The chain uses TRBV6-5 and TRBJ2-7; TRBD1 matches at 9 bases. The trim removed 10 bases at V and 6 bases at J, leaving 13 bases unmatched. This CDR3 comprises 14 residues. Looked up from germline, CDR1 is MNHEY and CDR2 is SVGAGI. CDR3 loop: CATISGTGRAEQYF. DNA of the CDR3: TGTGCCACCATATCCGGGACAGGGAGGGCCGAGCAGTACTTC.

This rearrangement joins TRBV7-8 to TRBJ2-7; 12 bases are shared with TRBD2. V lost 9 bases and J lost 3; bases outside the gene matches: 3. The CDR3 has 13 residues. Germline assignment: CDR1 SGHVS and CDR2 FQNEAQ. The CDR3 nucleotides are TGTGCCAGTCGACTAGCGGGAGACTACGAGCAGTACTTC. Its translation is CASRLAGDYEQYF.

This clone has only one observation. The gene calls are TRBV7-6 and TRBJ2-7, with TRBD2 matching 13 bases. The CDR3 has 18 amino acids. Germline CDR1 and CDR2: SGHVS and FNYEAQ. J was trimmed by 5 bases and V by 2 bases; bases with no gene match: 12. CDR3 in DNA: TGTGCCAGCAGCTTACGGGGAACCGGACTAGCGGGAGCCCACGAGCAGTACTTC. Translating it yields CASSLRGTGLAGAHEQYF.

CDR3 sequence: CASTGPGLAATDTQYF. CDR3 coding DNA: TGCGCCAGCACCGGCCCGGGACTAGCGGCCACAGATACGCAGTATTTT. This chain joins TRBV10-1 and TRBJ2-3; TRBD2 agrees at 11 bases. CDR1 is WNHNN, CDR2 SYGVQD, per germline (reference sequence). CDR3 size: 16 residues. Trimming cost V 7 bases and J 2 bases; bases outside gene matches: 8.